Following are 18 T cell receptor beta chains from one sample sequenced in a study of CD8 T cells in ankylosing spondylitis. TCRdb used MiXCR to reprocess the 5' RACE reads, holding one entry per CDR3 protein. In the table there are 200,000 to 250,000 distinct CDR3 sequences, about 10% of which are singletons. The sample comprised blood, either unsorted or a sorted T cell fraction (not recorded which). The receptors originated from a male donor with ankylosing spondylitis or in good health (not recorded which).

J is TRBJ2-5 and V is TRBV3-1, with TRBD2 identical over 8 bases. Per germline, CDR1 LGHDT and CDR2 YNNKEL (reference sequence). The CDR3 runs 16 residues. Losses at the gene ends were 1 base for V and 5 bases for J; bases not matched to a gene: 9. CDR3 DNA: TGTGCCAGCAGCCAAGTTTTCAGCGGGGGCGGGGAGACCCAGTACTTC. The encoded protein is CASSQVFSGGGETQYF.

This clonotype came up a few times. V gene TRBV12-3 or TRBV12-4 combines with J gene TRBJ1-5; D ambiguous. V lost 0 bases, J lost 11 bases, and 14 bases lay in between. The CDR3 has 14 amino acids. CDR3 sequence: CASSLAGRGGTQHF. The CDR3 DNA follows: TGTGCCAGCAGTTTAGCAGGGCGGGGAGGGACCCAGCATTTT.

This clonotype has a count of ten or more. The chain has TRBV2 and TRBJ1-1, with D possibly TRBD1 on 5 matching bases. Deletions cut 3 bases from V and 4 bases from J, with 9 bases between. The CDR3 has 13 residues. Germline V gene lookup returns CDR1 SNHLY and CDR2 FYNNEI. The DNA of the CDR3 is TGTGCCAGCAGTGACCAGGGCACCACTGAAGCTTTCTTT. Its translation: CASSDQGTTEAFF. Full variable domain (outside the CDR3, taken from reference TRBV2 and TRBJ1-1): EPEVTQTPSHQVTQMGQEVILRCVPISNHLYFYWYRQILGQKVEFLVSFYNNEISEKSEIFDDQFSVERPDGSNFTLKIRSTKLEDSAMYFCASSDQGTTEAFFGQGTRLTVV.

The V gene is TRBV7-2, the J gene TRBJ1-2, with D unclear. Germline V gives CDR1 SGHTA, CDR2 FQGNSA. The V end lost 5 bases, the J end lost 8 bases, and 15 bases lay between the germline ends. The CDR3 runs to 13 residues. CDR3 DNA: TGTGCCAGCAGCCCTCAAGAGGCTGGGGGCTACACCTTC. The encoded protein is CASSPQEAGGYTF.

To note about this clonotype: A single base separates this from a much larger clone, so it may be a read error. The CDR3: CASASYRGDTQYF. The DNA for the CDR3 is TGTGCCAGCGCCTCCTACAGGGGAGATACGCAGTATTTT. The chain combines TRBV25-1 with TRBJ2-3; TRBD1 aligns across 7 bases. Germline CDR1 is MGHDK and CDR2 is SYGVNS. The CDR3 is made up of 13 amino acids. V trimming: 8 bases; J trimming: 5 bases; junction bases outside the gene matches: 7.

This clonotype was recorded many times. The chain employs TRBV11-2 and TRBJ2-3; D is ambiguous. Germline V gene lookup returns CDR1 SGHAT and CDR2 FQNNGV. The CDR3 length is 15 residues. V was cut by 1 base and J by 3 bases, with 11 bases left in between. The CDR3 nucleotides read TGTGCCAGCAGCTTAGGGGCCGGTGGAACAGATACGCAGTATTTT. It codes for CASSLGAGGTDTQYF.

About this clonotype itself: This clone may be a read error of a much larger clone one base away. The CDR3 DNA is TGTGCCAGCAGCTTAAGCGCAGGGGATCAGTTTAAGGGTGGCTACCCCTTC. Encoded protein: CASSLSAGDQFKGGYPF. The chain combines TRBV7-2 with TRBJ1-2; a possible D gene is TRBD1 (6 bases). The CDR3 is 17 residues long. Germline V lookup: CDR1 SGHTA, CDR2 FQGNSA.

This clonotype showed up just a few times. The rearrangement links TRBV20-1 to TRBJ1-2; weak D call: TRBD1 (5 bases). The CDR3 sequence is 12 residues long. V was clipped by 6 bases and J by 5 bases, with 13 bases between them. The V gene's germline CDR1 is DFQATT and CDR2 SNEGSKA (reference sequence). CDR3 sequence: CSADPPGYGYTF. The CDR3 nucleotides are TGCAGTGCGGATCCCCCAGGGTATGGCTACACCTTC.

The sample holds many counts of this clonotype. The V and J genes are TRBV20-1 and TRBJ1-4, with D hard to call. Germline CDR1 reads DFQATT; CDR2 reads SNEGSKA (reference sequence). V was shortened by 5 bases and J by 4 bases, with 17 bases between the two germline ends. The CDR3 has 15 residues. CDR3 sequence reads: CSALLGRAHNEKLFF. DNA of the CDR3: TGCAGTGCTCTTCTAGGCCGGGCGCATAATGAAAAACTGTTTTTT.

This clonotype was seen a handful of times. The chain joins TRBV20-1 to TRBJ1-2, with TRBD1 identical over 7 bases. The CDR3 runs to 16 residues. The trim removed 6 bases at V and 6 bases at J, leaving 19 bases unmatched. Looked up from germline, CDR1 is DFQATT and CDR2 is SNEGSKA (reference sequence). This CDR3 reads CSATHPGGGGQDGYTF. The CDR3 DNA follows: TGCAGTGCCACCCATCCGGGGGGCGGAGGACAGGATGGCTACACCTTC.

This clonotype was observed at least ten times. The rearrangement joins TRBV7-2 to TRBJ2-7, with D uncertain. With 2 bases removed from V and 4 bases from J, the gap between germline ends came to 6 bases. Germline V gene lookup returns CDR1 SGHTA and CDR2 FQGNSA. The CDR3 spans 12 residues. CDR3: CASSLWGYEQYF. The CDR3 DNA is TGTGCCAGCAGCTTATGGGGTTACGAGCAGTACTTC. The variable domain in full, completed from reference TRBV7-2 and TRBJ2-7, reads GAGVSQSPSNKVTEKGKDVELRCDPISGHTALYWYRQSLGQGLEFLIYFQGNSAPDKSGLPSDRFSAERTGGSVSTLTIQRTQQEDSAVYLCASSLWGYEQYFGPGTRLTVT.

This clonotype occurred a few times. The chain recombines TRBV12-3 or TRBV12-4 with TRBJ1-2; D is possibly TRBD1 (5 bases). Trimming took 4 bases from V and 4 from J, leaving 22 bases between them. The CDR3 has 17 amino acids. This CDR3 is CASSSQVWQGVLYGYTF. In nucleotides, the CDR3 is TGTGCCAGCAGTTCCCAGGTTTGGCAGGGAGTTCTCTATGGCTACACCTTC.

This clonotype has ten or more counts. The V call is TRBV5-1, the J call TRBJ2-1; the D gene could be TRBD1 or TRBD2 (5 bases each). CDR1 and CDR2 (germline): SGHRS, YFSETQ. The CDR3 is 16 amino acids. V gave up 4 bases and J gave up 7 bases, with 21 bases separating them. Here the CDR3 reads CASSLQGNQGRNEQFF. As DNA, the CDR3 is TGCGCCAGCAGCCTCCAAGGCAACCAGGGACGAAATGAGCAGTTCTTC.

This clonotype was seen ten or more times. The chain has TRBV14 and TRBJ1-1; maybe TRBD1 (6 bases). V dropped 3 bases and J dropped 11 bases, with 16 bases sitting between them. This CDR3 has 13 amino acids. Germline CDR1 and CDR2: SGHDN and FVKESK. CDR3 residues: CASSQANRVRAFF. The CDR3 DNA is TGTGCCAGCAGCCAGGCAAACAGGGTTCGCGCTTTCTTT.

This clonotype was picked up a small number of times. The chain combines TRBV6-2 or TRBV6-3 with TRBJ2-7; D is ambiguous. CDR1 MNHEY and CDR2 SVGEGT come from the germline V gene. V was pared by 6 bases and J by 2 bases, with 11 bases between. This CDR3 has 13 amino acids. The CDR3, as DNA: TGTGCCAGCAGGTTCGTCGGCACCTACGAGCAGTACTTC. Amino acids: CASRFVGTYEQYF.

This clonotype was counted at least ten times. The chain uses TRBV28 and TRBJ1-2, with 9 nucleotides matching TRBD1. The junction had 9 bases not matched to a gene; V was cut back by 3 bases and J by 1 base. Germline V gives CDR1 MDHEN, CDR2 SYDVKM. The CDR3 covers 17 residues. CDR3 protein: CASSFPGGQGINYGYTF. In nucleotides, the CDR3 is TGTGCCAGCAGTTTCCCGGGGGGACAGGGCATTAACTATGGCTACACCTTC.

At least ten counts were recorded for this clonotype. CDR3 DNA sequence: TGTGCCAGCACCTTGGGTAGTGGGGCCAACGTCCTGACTTTC. Translation: CASTLGSGANVLTF. The chain combines TRBV12-3 or TRBV12-4 with TRBJ2-6; no clear D. CDR3 length: 14 residues. The V gene lost 7 bases and the J gene lost 3 bases, with 10 bases spanning the gap.

In this sample, this clonotype turned up a few times. This chain uses TRBV12-3 or TRBV12-4 with TRBJ1-5; 7 bases agree with TRBD1. V was pared by 5 bases and J by 0 bases, with 4 bases of the junction left unmatched. This CDR3 comprises 15 residues. This CDR3 reads CASSPRGSSNQPQHF. The CDR3 DNA sequence: TGTGCCAGCAGTCCCAGGGGGTCTAGCAATCAGCCCCAGCATTTT.